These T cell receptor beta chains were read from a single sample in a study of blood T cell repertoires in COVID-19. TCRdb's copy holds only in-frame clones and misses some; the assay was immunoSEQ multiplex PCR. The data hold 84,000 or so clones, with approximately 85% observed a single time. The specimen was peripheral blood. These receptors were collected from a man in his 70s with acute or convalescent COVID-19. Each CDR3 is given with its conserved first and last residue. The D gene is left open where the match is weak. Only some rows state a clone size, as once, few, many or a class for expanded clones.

CDR3nt: TGTGCCAGCAGTTACGAGGCAGGGGGGACCTACGAGCAGTACTTC
CDR3aa: CASSYEAGGTYEQYF
j_gene: TRBJ2-7
d_gene: -
v_gene: TRBV6-5
abundance: -

CDR3nt: TGCGCCAGCACACCACCTGGGACAGGGGTCAATCAGCCCCAGCATTTT
CDR3aa: CASTPPGTGVNQPQHF
j_gene: TRBJ1-5
d_gene: TRBD1
v_gene: TRBV10-1
abundance: -

CDR3nt: TGCGCCAGCAGCCCCGGTCCGGGACAGGGTGGGTTCTTC
CDR3aa: CASSPGPGQGGFF
j_gene: TRBJ2-1
d_gene: TRBD1
v_gene: TRBV5-1
abundance: -

CDR3nt: TGCGCCAGCAGCCCCGGACAGGGAATAGATGGCTACACCTTC
CDR3aa: CASSPGQGIDGYTF
j_gene: TRBJ1-2
d_gene: TRBD1
v_gene: TRBV5-1
abundance: -

CDR3nt: TGTGCCAGCAGCTCATCGGGACAGGCGGCGGGTGAAAAACTGTTTTTT
CDR3aa: CASSSSGQAAGEKLFF
j_gene: TRBJ1-4
d_gene: TRBD1
v_gene: TRBV7-2
abundance: -

CDR3nt: TGTGCCAGTAGTTCCCGGGACTGGTCCCACGAGCAGTACTTC
CDR3aa: CASSSRDWSHEQYF
j_gene: TRBJ2-7
d_gene: -
v_gene: TRBV19
abundance: -

CDR3nt: TGCGCCAGCAGCTTGGCGACAGGATCCTACGAGCAGTACTTC
CDR3aa: CASSLATGSYEQYF
j_gene: TRBJ2-7
d_gene: -
v_gene: TRBV5-1
abundance: -

CDR3nt: TGTGCCAGCAGCCCACCGAGAGCCCCCCACGAGCAGTACTTC
CDR3aa: CASSPPRAPHEQYF
j_gene: TRBJ2-7
d_gene: -
v_gene: TRBV11-2
abundance: few

CDR3nt: TGCGCCAGCAGTTCGGCTAGCAGGGGAAAACAGCCCCAGCATTTT
CDR3aa: CASSSASRGKQPQHF
j_gene: TRBJ1-5
d_gene: -
v_gene: TRBV5-1
abundance: -

CDR3nt: TGTGCCACCAGCAGAGCCACTAGCGGGGGAAGGTACTTC
CDR3aa: CATSRATSGGRYF
j_gene: TRBJ2-7
d_gene: TRBD2
v_gene: TRBV15
abundance: -

CDR3nt: TGTGCCACAAAAGAAGACGGGAGAGAGGGAAACACCGGGGAGCTGTTTTTT
CDR3aa: CATKEDGREGNTGELFF
j_gene: TRBJ2-2
d_gene: -
v_gene: TRBV7-9
abundance: few